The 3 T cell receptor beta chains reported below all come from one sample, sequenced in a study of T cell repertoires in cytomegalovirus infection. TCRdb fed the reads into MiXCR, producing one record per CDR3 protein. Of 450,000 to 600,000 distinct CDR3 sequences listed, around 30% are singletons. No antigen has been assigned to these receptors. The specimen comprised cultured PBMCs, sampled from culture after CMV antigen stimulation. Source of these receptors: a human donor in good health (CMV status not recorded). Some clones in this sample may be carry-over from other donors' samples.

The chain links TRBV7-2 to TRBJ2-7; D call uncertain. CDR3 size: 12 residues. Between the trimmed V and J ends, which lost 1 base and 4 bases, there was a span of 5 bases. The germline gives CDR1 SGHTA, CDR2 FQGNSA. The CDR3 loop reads CASSLVRYEQYF. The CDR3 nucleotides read TGTGCCAGCAGCTTAGTAAGATACGAGCAGTACTTC.

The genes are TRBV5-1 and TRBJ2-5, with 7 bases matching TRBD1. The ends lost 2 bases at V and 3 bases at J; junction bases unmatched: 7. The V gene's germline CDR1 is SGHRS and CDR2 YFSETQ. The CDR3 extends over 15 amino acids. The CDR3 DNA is TGCGCCAGCAGCTTTACCGCCGGGACAGAAGAGACCCAGTACTTC. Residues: CASSFTAGTEETQYF.

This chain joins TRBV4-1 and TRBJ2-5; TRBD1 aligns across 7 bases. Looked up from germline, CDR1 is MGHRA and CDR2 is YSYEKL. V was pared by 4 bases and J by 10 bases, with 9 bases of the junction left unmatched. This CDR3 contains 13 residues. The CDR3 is CASSPVGGHGQYF. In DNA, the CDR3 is TGCGCCAGCAGCCCCGTAGGGGGCCACGGCCAGTACTTC.